What follows are 4 T cell receptor beta chains derived from one specimen sequenced in a study of shared clonotypes between healthy human individuals. Terminally differentiated effector memory CD45RA+ cells were excluded from the naive CD8 cells, which were CD45RO-negative and positively selected for CCR7. Repertoires were generated with immunoSEQ multiplex PCR, while TCRdb's copy carries only in-frame clones and drops some. Of under 2,000,000 clones listed, less than 95% were seen once; the top ten hold 1% to 1.5%. Sequencing was performed on naive CD8+ T cells sorted from blood. The receptors here all came from a man aged 18-30 years in good health.

The chain uses TRBV6-5 and TRBJ2-1; D may match TRBD1 or TRBD2 (5 bases each). CDR3 length: 16 residues. The germline V gene has CDR1 MNHEY and CDR2 SVGAGI. The V end was cut by 2 bases, the J end by 0 bases, with 11 bases between. The CDR3 loop is CASSYLTGTSYNEQFF. In DNA, the CDR3 is TGTGCCAGCAGTTACCTGACCGGGACCTCCTACAATGAGCAGTTCTTC.

Comments on this clone: Other DNA variants within this sample encode the same CDR3. J is TRBJ2-7 and V is TRBV5-1; D remains unclear. Trimming removed 0 bases at V and 2 bases at J, with 6 bases between. The CDR3 has 13 amino acids. Germline V CDR1 and CDR2: SGHRS, YFSETQ. CDR3 sequence: CASSLGRTYEQYF. DNA of the CDR3: TGCGCCAGCAGCTTGGGGAGAACCTACGAGCAGTACTTC.

The rearrangement links TRBV7-8 to TRBJ1-3; D may be TRBD1 (6 bases). Germline CDR1 and CDR2: SGHVS and FQNEAQ. CDR3 size: 15 residues. The V end lost 2 bases, the J end lost 1 base, and 9 bases lay between the germline ends. CDR3 bases: TGTGCCAGCAGCTTATTTACAGGGTCTGGAAACACCATATATTTT. Translation gives CASSLFTGSGNTIYF.

In its sample, this clone was seen once. The chain recombines TRBV7-3 with TRBJ1-5; D unclear. The V end was cut by 5 bases, the J end by 5 bases, with 10 bases between. The CDR3 loop spans 13 amino acids. CDR1 and CDR2 (germline): SGHTA, FQGTGA. Here the CDR3 DNA reads TGTGCCAGCAGCGCCCTTCCCCATCAGCCCCAGCATTTT. This codes for CASSALPHQPQHF.